This T cell receptor beta chain was captured by sequencing in a study of Ad26.COV2.S vaccination and SARS-CoV-2 variants. Study in general: Within the COV1001 Ad26.COV2.S trial arm, the donor was enrolled. Doses of Ad26.COV2.S were injected into muscle once or twice, 56 days apart.

Findings and caveats of the study: Individuals receiving vaccine had higher spike-specific TCR breadth than placebo recipients did.

Clones were sequenced by immunoSEQ multiplex PCR, and TCRdb holds only the in-frame ones, with some missing. The repertoire has 410,000 or so clones, 80% to 95% of them found once; the top ten carry more than 10%. Specified treatment: about 20 received Ad26.COV2.S at low or high dose, single or two shots; 5 received placebo; per-sample allocation not given. Sampling occurred on day 63 after the first vaccine or placebo injection. The CDR3 runs 13 residues. CDR1 is SNHLY, CDR2 FYNNEI, per germline. The V end lost 4 bases, the J end lost 4 bases, and 10 bases lay between the germline ends. Regarding this clone: What it recognizes is unknown.

The clonotype originates from a person aged 18-65 years who received the Ad26.COV2.S COVID-19 vaccine or a placebo. This chain joins TRBV2 and TRBJ2-5, with D uncertain. The starting material was peripheral blood, obtained in a trial of Ad26.COV2.S vaccine versus placebo. CDR3 protein: CASSGQMRETQYF. Here the CDR3 DNA reads TGTGCCAGCAGTGGACAAATGCGAGAGACCCAGTACTTC.